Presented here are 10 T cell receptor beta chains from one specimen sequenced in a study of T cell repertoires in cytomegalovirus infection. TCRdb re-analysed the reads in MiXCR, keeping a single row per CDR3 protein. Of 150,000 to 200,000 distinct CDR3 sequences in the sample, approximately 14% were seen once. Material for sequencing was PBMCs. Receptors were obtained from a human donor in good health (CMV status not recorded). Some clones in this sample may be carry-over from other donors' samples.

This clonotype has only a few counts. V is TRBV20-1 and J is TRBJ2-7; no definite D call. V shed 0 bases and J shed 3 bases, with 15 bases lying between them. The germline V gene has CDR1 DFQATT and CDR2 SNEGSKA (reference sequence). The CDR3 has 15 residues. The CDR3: CSARDGASINYEQYF. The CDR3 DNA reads TGCAGTGCTAGAGATGGTGCCTCGATCAACTACGAGCAGTACTTC.

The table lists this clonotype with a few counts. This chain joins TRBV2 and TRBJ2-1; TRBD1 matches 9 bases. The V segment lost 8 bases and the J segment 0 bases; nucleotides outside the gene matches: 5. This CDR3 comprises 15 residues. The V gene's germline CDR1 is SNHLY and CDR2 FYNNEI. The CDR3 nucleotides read TGTGCCAGCGACAGGGGGGAGAGCTCCTACAATGAGCAGTTCTTC. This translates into CASDRGESSYNEQFF.

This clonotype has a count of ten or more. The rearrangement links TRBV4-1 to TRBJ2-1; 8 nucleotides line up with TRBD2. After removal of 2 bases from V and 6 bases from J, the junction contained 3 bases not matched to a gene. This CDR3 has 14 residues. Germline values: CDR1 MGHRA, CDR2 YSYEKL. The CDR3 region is CASSQPTSGNEQFF. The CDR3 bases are TGCGCCAGCAGCCAACCCACTAGCGGCAATGAGCAGTTCTTC.

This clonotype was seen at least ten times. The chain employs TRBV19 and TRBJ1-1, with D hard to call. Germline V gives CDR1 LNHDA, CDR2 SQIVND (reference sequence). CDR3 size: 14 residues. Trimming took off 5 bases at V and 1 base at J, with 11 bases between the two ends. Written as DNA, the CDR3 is TGTGCCAGTAGTTCCGATTCGTGGAACACTGAAGCTTTCTTT. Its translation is CASSSDSWNTEAFF.

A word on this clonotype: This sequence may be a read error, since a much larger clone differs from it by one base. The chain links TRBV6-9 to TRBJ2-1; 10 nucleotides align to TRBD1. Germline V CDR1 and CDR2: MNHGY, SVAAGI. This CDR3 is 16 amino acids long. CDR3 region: CASQIRRDRGYNGQFF. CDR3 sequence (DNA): TGTGCCAGCCAGATTCGCCGGGACAGGGGCTACAATGGGCAGTTCTTC.

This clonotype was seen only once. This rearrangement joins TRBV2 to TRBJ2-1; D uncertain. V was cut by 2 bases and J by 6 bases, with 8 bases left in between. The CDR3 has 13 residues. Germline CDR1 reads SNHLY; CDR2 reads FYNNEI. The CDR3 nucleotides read TGTGCCAGCAGTGAAATGCCCCTCAATGAGCAGTTCTTC. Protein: CASSEMPLNEQFF.

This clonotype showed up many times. The CDR3 region is CASSLVFRGPPSYEQYF. The CDR3 DNA follows: TGTGCCAGCAGCTTAGTTTTCCGGGGGCCCCCCTCCTACGAGCAGTACTTC. The rearrangement joins TRBV7-2 to TRBJ2-7; D possibly matches TRBD1 or TRBD2 (6 bases each). Per germline, CDR1 SGHTA and CDR2 FQGNSA. This CDR3 comprises 17 residues. V lost 1 base, J lost 0 bases, and 16 bases lay in between.

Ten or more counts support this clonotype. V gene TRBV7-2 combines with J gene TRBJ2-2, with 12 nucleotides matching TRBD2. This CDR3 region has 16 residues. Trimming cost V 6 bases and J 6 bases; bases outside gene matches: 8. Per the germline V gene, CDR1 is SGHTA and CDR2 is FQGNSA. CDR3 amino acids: CASRPASGRGAGELFF. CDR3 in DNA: TGTGCCAGCAGGCCCGCTAGCGGGAGGGGGGCCGGGGAGCTGTTTTTT.

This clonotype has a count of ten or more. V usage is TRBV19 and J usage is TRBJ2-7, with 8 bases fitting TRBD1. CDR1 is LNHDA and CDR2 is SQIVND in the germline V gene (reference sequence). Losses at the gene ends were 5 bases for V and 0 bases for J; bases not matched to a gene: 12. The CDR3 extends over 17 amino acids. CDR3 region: CASSASGTGIYSYEQYF. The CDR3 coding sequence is TGTGCCAGTAGTGCCTCCGGGACAGGAATATACTCCTACGAGCAGTACTTC.

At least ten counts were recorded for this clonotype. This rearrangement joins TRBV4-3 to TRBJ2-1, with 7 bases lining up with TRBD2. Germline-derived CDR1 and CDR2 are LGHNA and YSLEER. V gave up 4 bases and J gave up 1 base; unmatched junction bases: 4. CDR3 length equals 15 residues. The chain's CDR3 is CASSPDSGSYNEQFF. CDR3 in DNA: TGCGCCAGCAGCCCCGATAGCGGGTCCTACAATGAGCAGTTCTTC.